The clone carrying this TCR beta chain was detected only a few times. Its antigen is unknown. Time point denoted: sample taken at primary tumor resection. The donor population consisted of some 70 patients with untreated, early-stage non-small cell lung cancer. Frozen PBMC, nontumor lung or tumor provided whole RNA, which was sequenced unsorted. The data were obtained in a study of spatial heterogeneity in lung cancer. General observations from the study: Whereas they appeared in blood less at follow-up, ubiquitous expanded tumor TCRs appeared there more at resection.

Single TCR cDNA molecules each had their own unique molecular identifier. TCRdb independently ran MiXCR on the 5' RACE reads; one entry per CDR3 protein. The sample shows roughly 80,000 distinct CDR3 sequences, 7% to 9% of them seen only once. The CDR3 sequence is 14 residues long. V was trimmed by 2 bases and J by 5 bases, leaving 12 bases between them. Germline V CDR1 and CDR2: SEHNR, FQNEAQ (reference sequence). The receptor comes from a male donor with early-stage non-small cell lung cancer. The sequences come from PBMCs, collected at surgery. This chain uses TRBV7-9 with TRBJ1-1, with D unresolved. Here the CDR3 reads CASSLKSPVTEAFF. The CDR3 DNA is TGTGCCAGCAGCTTAAAATCTCCTGTGACTGAAGCTTTCTTT.